The clone carrying this T cell receptor (beta chain) was counted at least ten times. Antigen: not known. The same CDR3 can be traced to other DNA sequences in this sample. This entry is derived from a study of metastatic and nonmetastatic thyroid tumors. Study-level background: Across blood and tumor or nodule tissue, repertoires from malignant and benign thyroid patients were compared with one another.

The entire patient cohort was treatment-naive prior to thyroid surgery. General study results and limits: Benign nodules were reported to have significantly lower TCR beta diversity than malignant thyroid tumors, in blood and tumor.

Under the authors' procedure: Differences in CDR3 between clinicopathological groups were drawn on to build a classifier intended to discriminate distant-metastatic papillary thyroid cancer patients. MiXCR reprocessed the PCR reads for TCRdb. TCRdb, rather than the study authors, made the V and J calls. The table lists around 64,000 clones, approximately 4.1% of them singletons, with under 25% in the top ten. Germline V gives CDR1 SGHNT, CDR2 YENEEA. The CDR3 loop spans 14 amino acids. V gave up 3 bases and J gave up 0 bases, with 8 bases separating them. The TCR sequence derives from a female donor with papillary thyroid cancer or a benign thyroid nodule (not recorded which). Some clones in this sample may be carry-over from other donors' samples. Sequencing input: blood. This sequence joins TRBV11-3 and TRBJ1-1, with unresolved D. The CDR3 spells CASSFGNMNTEAFF. The CDR3, as DNA: TGTGCCAGCAGCTTCGGCAACATGAACACTGAAGCTTTCTTT.